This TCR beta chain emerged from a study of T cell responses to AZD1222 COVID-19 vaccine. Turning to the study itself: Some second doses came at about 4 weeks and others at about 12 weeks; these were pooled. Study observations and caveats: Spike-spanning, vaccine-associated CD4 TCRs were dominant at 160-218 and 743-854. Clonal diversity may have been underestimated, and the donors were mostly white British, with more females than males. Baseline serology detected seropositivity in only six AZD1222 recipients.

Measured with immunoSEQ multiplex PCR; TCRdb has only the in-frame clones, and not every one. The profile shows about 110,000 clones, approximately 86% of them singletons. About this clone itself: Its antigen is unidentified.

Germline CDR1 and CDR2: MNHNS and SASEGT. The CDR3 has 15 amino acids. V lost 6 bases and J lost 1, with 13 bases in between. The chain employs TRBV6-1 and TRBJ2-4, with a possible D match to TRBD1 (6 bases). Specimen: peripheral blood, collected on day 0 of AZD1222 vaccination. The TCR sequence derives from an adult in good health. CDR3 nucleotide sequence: TGTGCCAGCAGACCCACCGACAGGGCCAAAAACATTCAGTACTTC. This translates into CASRPTDRAKNIQYF.